Presented here are 32 T cell receptor beta chains from one specimen sequenced in a study of Graves' ophthalmopathy and Graves' hyperthyroidism. Amplified TCR beta CDR3 regions were obtained using RNA transcripts as template. A first-round RT-PCR used HTBI primers, followed by a second-round multiplex PCR. MiXCR, applied by TCRdb to the multiplex PCR reads, yields one record per CDR3 protein. In the table there are about 390,000 distinct CDR3 sequences, roughly 15% of which are singletons. Sequencing was performed on peripheral blood. The receptors stem from an adult woman with stable Graves' hyperthyroidism.

The chain couples TRBV6-5 to TRBJ1-5; D remains unclear. V lost 4 bases and J lost 1, with 8 bases in between. CDR3 size: 14 residues. The germline V gene encodes CDR1 MNHEY and CDR2 SVGAGI. For the CDR3, the DNA is TGTGCCAGCAGTTTGTGGGAAAGCAATCAGCCCCAGCATTTT. It yields the protein CASSLWESNQPQHF.

This clonotype has ten or more counts. The chain joins TRBV7-9 to TRBJ2-7; weak D call: TRBD2 (6 bases). The ends were cut back, 4 bases at V and 5 bases at J, with 15 bases in the middle. Germline CDR1 and CDR2: SEHNR and FQNEAQ (reference sequence). This CDR3 spans 14 amino acids. The CDR3 here is CASSSNRGIHEQYF. The CDR3 bases are TGTGCCAGCAGCTCGAATCGGGGGATCCACGAGCAGTACTTC.

This clonotype occurred many times. This chain links TRBV28 with TRBJ1-6; D ambiguous. The germline V gene encodes CDR1 MDHEN and CDR2 SYDVKM. V was pared by 6 bases and J by 5 bases, with 14 bases between. The CDR3 runs 15 residues. In nucleotides, the CDR3 is TGTGCCAGCAGCTTTGGAGCCGGGAATAATTCACCCCTCCACTTT. Its translation is CASSFGAGNNSPLHF. The complete variable domain, with remaining parts taken from reference TRBV28 and TRBJ1-6, reads DVKVTQSSRYLVKRTGEKVFLECVQDMDHENMFWYRQDPGLGLRLIYFSYDVKMKEKGDIPEGYSVSREKKERFSLILESASTNQTSMYLCASSFGAGNNSPLHFGNGTRLTVT.

This clonotype showed up many times. The chain links TRBV27 to TRBJ1-1; D is ambiguous. Germline lookup yields CDR1 MNHEY and CDR2 SMNVEV (reference sequence). The V and J ends lost 5 bases and 9 bases respectively, with 19 bases between them. This CDR3 has 14 residues. The CDR3 sequence is CASSPYRTQRKAFF. The CDR3 coding sequence is TGTGCCAGCAGTCCCTACCGCACGCAGAGAAAAGCTTTCTTT.

A word on this clonotype: One junction end disagrees with the germline gene, perhaps due to a read error. The V gene is TRBV11-2, the J gene TRBJ1-1; no clear D gene. From germline, CDR1 is SGHAT and CDR2 FQNNGV. The CDR3 runs 14 residues. This CDR3 reads CASGLGRRNTEAFF. DNA for the CDR3: TGTGCCAGCGGCTTAGGTCGGAGGAACACTGAAGCTTTCTTT.

This clonotype has ten or more counts. This chain joins TRBV20-1 and TRBJ2-7, with TRBD1 identical over 7 bases. The CDR3 covers 13 residues. Germline trimming cut 6 bases from V and 4 bases from J; bases unmatched to any gene: 9. Germline CDR1 DFQATT, CDR2 SNEGSKA (reference sequence). The CDR3, as DNA: TGCAGTGCCAGTCTCGACAGGGCGTACGAGCAGTACTTC. Residues: CSASLDRAYEQYF.

The sample holds many counts of this clonotype. The chain carries TRBV12-3 or TRBV12-4 and TRBJ2-7, with TRBD2 as a possible D gene (5 bases). The germline V and J ends were trimmed by 3 bases and 6 bases, with 15 bases remaining between them. The CDR3 is 14 residues long. Written as DNA, the CDR3 is TGTGCCAGCAGTTTGATTCTAGCAGCCTCCGAGCAGTACTTC. Protein sequence: CASSLILAASEQYF.

The rearrangement links TRBV6-1 to TRBJ1-3; no clear D. The CDR3 sequence is 14 residues long. V was cut by 2 bases and J by 4 bases, with 9 bases left in between. Germline CDR1 is MNHNS and CDR2 is SASEGT. CDR3 sequence: CASSEWGAGNTIYF. CDR3 sequence (DNA): TGTGCCAGCAGTGAATGGGGAGCCGGAAACACCATATATTTT.

In its sample, this clonotype was seen many times. This chain joins TRBV5-1 and TRBJ2-7; D ambiguous. The germline V gene encodes CDR1 SGHRS and CDR2 YFSETQ. Trimming removed 4 bases at V and 6 bases at J, with 8 bases between. The CDR3 runs to 11 residues. In nucleotides, the CDR3 is TGCGCCAGCAGCATAGATGGCGAGCAGTACTTC. Translated: CASSIDGEQYF.

This clonotype occurred many times. This rearrangement joins TRBV20-1 to TRBJ2-7, with 9 bases fitting TRBD2. J gave up 2 bases and V 3 bases, and 8 bases lay outside the gene matches. The CDR3 sequence is 15 residues long. In germline, CDR1 is DFQATT, CDR2 SNEGSKA (reference sequence). DNA for the CDR3: TGCAGTGCTAGGAGTGGTAGCGGGAGACCCTACGAGCAGTACTTC. The encoded protein is CSARSGSGRPYEQYF.

V gene TRBV20-1 combines with J gene TRBJ2-7, with D hard to call. This CDR3 is 15 amino acids long. Germline loops: CDR1 DFQATT, CDR2 SNEGSKA (reference sequence). The V end lost 3 bases, the J end lost 0 bases, and 15 bases lay between the germline ends. The CDR3 bases are TGCAGTGCTAGTTGGATGGGTCCCAGCTCCTACGAGCAGTACTTC. This translates into CSASWMGPSSYEQYF.

This clonotype was counted at least ten times. The chain uses TRBV20-1 and TRBJ2-7; 7 nucleotides match TRBD1. V was pared by 0 bases and J by 1 base, with 3 bases of the junction left unmatched. The CDR3 runs to 14 residues. Germline V gene data show CDR1 as DFQATT and CDR2 as SNEGSKA (reference sequence). CDR3 loop: CSARDGRGSYEQYF. In nucleotides, the CDR3 is TGCAGTGCTAGAGACGGCAGGGGGTCCTACGAGCAGTACTTC.

The chain employs TRBV4-2 and TRBJ2-5; 7 bases line up with TRBD2. The CDR3 has 18 amino acids. The V gene end was trimmed by 0 bases and the J gene end by 1 base; junction bases not matched to a gene: 11. Germline V gene data show CDR1 as LGHNA and CDR2 as YNFKEQ. CDR3 residues: CASSQDGGPSGFQETQYF. The CDR3 nucleotides are TGTGCCAGCAGCCAAGATGGAGGGCCTAGCGGCTTCCAAGAGACCCAGTACTTC.

In its sample, this clonotype was seen many times. V gene TRBV12-3 or TRBV12-4 combines with J gene TRBJ1-6; D gene unclear. V shed 3 bases and J shed 10 bases, with 10 bases lying between them. This CDR3 has 13 amino acids. CDR3 sequence reads: CASSFGSQSPLHF. CDR3 DNA sequence: TGTGCCAGCAGTTTCGGCAGTCAGTCACCCCTCCACTTT.

The V and J genes are TRBV12-3 or TRBV12-4 and TRBJ2-7, with D perhaps matching TRBD1 or TRBD2 (5 bases each). The CDR3 consists of 13 residues. Trimming took 7 bases from V and 2 from J, leaving 12 bases between them. The CDR3 is CASKGPTTYEQYF. The CDR3, as DNA: TGTGCCAGCAAGGGACCGACGACCTACGAGCAGTACTTC.

J is TRBJ2-2 and V is TRBV15, with 8 bases identical to TRBD1. The CDR3 spans 16 residues. Germline V CDR1 and CDR2: LNHNV, YYDKDF (reference sequence). J lost 4 bases, V lost 5 bases, and 9 bases had no gene match. CDR3 DNA sequence: TGTGCCACCAGCCGTGAGACAGGGGCCGTCACCGGGGAGCTGTTTTTT. The encoded protein is CATSRETGAVTGELFF.

The chain recombines TRBV20-1 with TRBJ1-2, with 7 bases identical to TRBD1. Unmatched junction bases numbered 5, after V lost 3 bases and J lost 7 bases. The CDR3 totals 12 residues. The germline V gene encodes CDR1 DFQATT and CDR2 SNEGSKA (reference sequence). CDR3 DNA sequence: TGCAGTGCTAGCGGGGACAGATCTGGCTACACCTTC. This translates into CSASGDRSGYTF.

There are many counts of this clonotype. V and J are TRBV11-2 and TRBJ2-5, with 7 bases that match TRBD1. This CDR3 region has 18 residues. Per the germline V gene, CDR1 is SGHAT and CDR2 is FQNNGV. The J segment lost 2 bases and the V segment lost 0 bases, leaving 12 bases of the junction unmatched. CDR3 sequence reads: CASSLETGRKIVQETQYF. The CDR3, as DNA: TGTGCCAGCAGCTTAGAGACAGGGCGAAAAATCGTACAAGAGACCCAGTACTTC.

In this sample, this clonotype turned up once. This may stem from a read error, because a much larger clone lies one nucleotide away. The chain is built from TRBV6-2 or TRBV6-3 and TRBJ2-7, with D possibly being TRBD1 or TRBD2 (6 bases each). The end of the DNA fits TRBJ2-4 better, so the J call may be wrong. Germline lookup yields CDR1 MNHEY and CDR2 SVGEGT. This CDR3 spans 15 amino acids. CDR3 bases: TGTGCCAGCATGGGACACGGAGGGCCCAAAAACATTCAGTACTTC. It codes for CASMGHGGPKNIQYF.

This clonotype was counted many times. This sequence joins TRBV30 and TRBJ2-7; a weak D match, TRBD2 (6 bases). Per germline, CDR1 GTSNPN and CDR2 SVGIG (reference sequence). The CDR3 loop spans 13 amino acids. V was clipped by 5 bases and J by 1 base, with 12 bases between them. CDR3 amino acids: CAWGSGSSYEQYF. The CDR3 region has the DNA TGTGCCTGGGGCTCCGGGAGTTCCTACGAGCAGTACTTC.

This clonotype was picked up many times. V gene TRBV20-1 combines with J gene TRBJ2-7; 9 nucleotides match TRBD1. The CDR3 spans 13 residues. The trim removed 3 bases at V and 4 bases at J, leaving 4 bases unmatched. Germline V lookup: CDR1 DFQATT, CDR2 SNEGSKA (reference sequence). In DNA form, the CDR3 reads TGCAGTGCTAGGACAGGGGGGAGGTACGAGCAGTACTTC. It is translated as CSARTGGRYEQYF.

This clonotype was detected ten times or more. The chain combines TRBV20-1 with TRBJ2-7; 8 bases line up with TRBD2. Germline V gene sequence: CDR1 DFQATT, CDR2 SNEGSKA (reference sequence). This CDR3 has 17 residues. Losses at the gene ends were 0 bases for V and 3 bases for J; bases not matched to a gene: 13. The CDR3 region is CSARDLFRTSRNYEQYF. The CDR3 DNA reads as TGCAGTGCTAGAGATCTCTTTCGGACTAGCAGGAACTACGAGCAGTACTTC.

This clonotype has at least ten counts. The chain combines TRBV30 with TRBJ1-3; D unresolved. Between the trimmed V and J ends, which lost 4 bases and 0 bases, there was a span of 4 bases. This CDR3 has 12 residues. Germline V gives CDR1 GTSNPN, CDR2 SVGIG (reference sequence). CDR3 sequence (DNA): TGTGCCTGGACGTACTCTGGAAACACCATATATTTT. This encodes CAWTYSGNTIYF. Complete variable domain (other parts from reference TRBV30 and TRBJ1-3): SQTIHQWPATLVQPVGSPLSLECTVEGTSNPNLYWYRQAAGRGLQLLFYSVGIGQISSEVPQNLSASRPQDRQFILSSKKLLLSDSGFYLCAWTYSGNTIYFGEGSWLTVV.

This clonotype occurred many times. The genes are TRBV20-1 and TRBJ2-7; TRBD1 or TRBD2 may be the D gene (5 bases each). Deletions cut 5 bases from V and 6 bases from J, with 20 bases between. Germline V gene sequence: CDR1 DFQATT, CDR2 SNEGSKA (reference sequence). CDR3 size: 14 residues. CDR3 residues: CSAHSGTEEAEQYF. The CDR3 DNA is TGCAGTGCTCATTCCGGGACGGAAGAAGCCGAGCAGTACTTC.

There are many counts of this clonotype. This chain connects TRBV6-2 or TRBV6-3 to TRBJ1-1, with D maybe TRBD1 (5 bases). V was trimmed by 8 bases and J by 4 bases, leaving 8 bases between them. CDR1 and CDR2 from the germline V gene are MNHEY and SVGEGT. This CDR3 comprises 11 residues. Written as DNA, the CDR3 is TGTGCCAGCGGCCAGGGCACTGAAGCTTTCTTT. Amino acids: CASGQGTEAFF.

This clonotype was detected only a few times. This chain uses TRBV6-1 with TRBJ2-6; D is undetermined. This CDR3 is 14 amino acids long. V was pared by 7 bases and J by 2 bases, with 9 bases between. Germline loops: CDR1 MNHNS, CDR2 SASEGT. CDR3 nucleotides: TGTGCCAGCATTCCCAGGACTGGGGCCAACGTCCTGACTTTC. This sequence encodes CASIPRTGANVLTF.

The rearrangement joins TRBV10-3 to TRBJ2-3; the match to TRBD2 covers 9 bases. The CDR3 totals 15 residues. CDR1 is ENHRY and CDR2 is SYGVKD in the germline V gene. V lost 7 bases to trimming and J lost 0 bases; unmatched junction nucleotides: 5. The CDR3 protein is CAIKLAGTSTDTQYF. The DNA of the CDR3 is TGTGCCATCAAGCTAGCGGGAACTAGCACAGATACGCAGTATTTT.

In this sample, this clonotype turned up a few times. V usage is TRBV28 and J usage is TRBJ2-3; TRBD1 or TRBD2 may be the D gene (5 bases each). Between the trimmed V and J ends, which lost 6 bases and 6 bases, there was a span of 16 bases. CDR1 MDHEN and CDR2 SYDVKM come from the germline V gene. CDR3 length: 14 residues. CDR3 sequence: CASSPGANKDTQYF. In DNA, the CDR3 is TGTGCCAGCAGCCCCGGGGCCAATAAGGATACGCAGTATTTT.

Ten or more counts support this clonotype. The rearrangement joins TRBV29-1 to TRBJ2-7; D uncertain. Germline V lookup: CDR1 SQVTM, CDR2 ANQGSEA. The CDR3 is 11 amino acids. Trimming cost V 4 bases and J 2 bases, with 6 bases left between them. CDR3 amino acids: CSVVEPYEQYF. CDR3 sequence (DNA): TGCAGCGTTGTAGAGCCCTACGAGCAGTACTTC.

This clonotype came up many times. The chain joins TRBV6-1 to TRBJ2-7; D might be TRBD1 (6 bases). This CDR3 has 16 residues. V lost 3 bases and J lost 0, with 15 bases in between. CDR1 and CDR2 from the germline V gene are MNHNS and SASEGT. DNA of the CDR3: TGTGCCAGCAGTGACCGAACAGGGAACCCCTCCTACGAGCAGTACTTC. It translates to CASSDRTGNPSYEQYF.

This clonotype was observed many times. The germline gene is not matched at one end of the junction; a read error may be the cause. CDR3 amino acids: CASSLAMPETQYF. The CDR3 DNA is TGTGCTAGCAGCTTAGCGATGCCGGAGACCCAGTACTTC. The V call is TRBV7-7, the J call TRBJ2-5, with a weak D call TRBD2 (5 bases). CDR1 SSHAT and CDR2 FNYEAQ come from the germline V gene (reference sequence). This CDR3 is built from 13 residues.

This clonotype was found a few times. This sequence joins TRBV3-1 and TRBJ2-2; TRBD1 matches at 9 bases. The germline V gene encodes CDR1 LGHDT and CDR2 YNNKEL (reference sequence). Trimming took 2 bases from V and 4 from J; bases not matched to a gene: 5. The CDR3 spans 16 residues. The DNA for the CDR3 is TGTGCCAGCAGCCAAAGAGACAGGGGGAGCACCGGGGAGCTGTTTTTT. It specifies CASSQRDRGSTGELFF.